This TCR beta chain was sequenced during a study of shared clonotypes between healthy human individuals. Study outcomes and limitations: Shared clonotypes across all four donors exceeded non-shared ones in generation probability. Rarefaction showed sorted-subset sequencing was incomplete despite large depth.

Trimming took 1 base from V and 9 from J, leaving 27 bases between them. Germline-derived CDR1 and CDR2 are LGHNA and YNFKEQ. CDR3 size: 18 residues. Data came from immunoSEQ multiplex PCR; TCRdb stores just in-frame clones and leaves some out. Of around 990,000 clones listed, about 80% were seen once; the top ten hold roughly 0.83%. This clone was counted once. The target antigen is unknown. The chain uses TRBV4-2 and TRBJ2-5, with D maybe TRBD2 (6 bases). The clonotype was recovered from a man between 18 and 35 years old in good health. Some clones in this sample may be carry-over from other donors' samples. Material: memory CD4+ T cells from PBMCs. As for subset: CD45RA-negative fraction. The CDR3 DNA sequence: TGTGCCAGCAGCCAAGGGAGTTTGGCGGCTTCCCGCGGGGAGGCCCAGTACTTC. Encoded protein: CASSQGSLAASRGEAQYF.